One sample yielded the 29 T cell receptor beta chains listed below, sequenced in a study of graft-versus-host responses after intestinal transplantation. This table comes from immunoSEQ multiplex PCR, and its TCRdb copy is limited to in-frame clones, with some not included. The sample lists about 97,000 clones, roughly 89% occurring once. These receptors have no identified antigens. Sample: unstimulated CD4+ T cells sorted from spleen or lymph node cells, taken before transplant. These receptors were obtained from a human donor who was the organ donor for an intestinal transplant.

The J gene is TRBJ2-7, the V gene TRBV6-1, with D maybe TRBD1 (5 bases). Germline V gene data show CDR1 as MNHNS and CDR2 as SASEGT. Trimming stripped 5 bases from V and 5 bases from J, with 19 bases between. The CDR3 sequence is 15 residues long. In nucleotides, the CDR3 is TGTGCCAGCAGTCTCGACGGCGTCAGGGTGAACGAGCAGTACTTC. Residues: CASSLDGVRVNEQYF.

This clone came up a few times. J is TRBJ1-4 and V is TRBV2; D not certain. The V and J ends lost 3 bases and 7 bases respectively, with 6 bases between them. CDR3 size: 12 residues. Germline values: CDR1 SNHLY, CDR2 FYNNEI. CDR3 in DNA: TGTGCCAGCAGTGATGAGGGTGAAAAACTGTTTTTT. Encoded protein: CASSDEGEKLFF. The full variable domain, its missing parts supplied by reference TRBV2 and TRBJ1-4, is EPEVTQTPSHQVTQMGQEVILRCVPISNHLYFYWYRQILGQKVEFLVSFYNNEISEKSEIFDDQFSVERPDGSNFTLKIRSTKLEDSAMYFCASSDEGEKLFFGSGTQLSVL.

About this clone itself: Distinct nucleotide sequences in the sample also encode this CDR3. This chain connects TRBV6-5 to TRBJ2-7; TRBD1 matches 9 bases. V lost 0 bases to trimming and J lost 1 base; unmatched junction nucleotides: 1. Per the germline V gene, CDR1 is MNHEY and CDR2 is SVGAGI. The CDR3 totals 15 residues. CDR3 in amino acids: CASSYSGQGSYEQYF. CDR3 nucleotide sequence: TGTGCCAGCAGTTACTCGGGACAGGGTTCCTACGAGCAGTACTTC.

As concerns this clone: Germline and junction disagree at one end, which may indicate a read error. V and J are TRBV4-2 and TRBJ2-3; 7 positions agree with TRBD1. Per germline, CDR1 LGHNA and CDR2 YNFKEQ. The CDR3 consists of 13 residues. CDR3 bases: TGTGCCAGCAGCCAAGATCGAGGGGGCCCATCACTCTTT. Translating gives CASSQDRGGPSLF.

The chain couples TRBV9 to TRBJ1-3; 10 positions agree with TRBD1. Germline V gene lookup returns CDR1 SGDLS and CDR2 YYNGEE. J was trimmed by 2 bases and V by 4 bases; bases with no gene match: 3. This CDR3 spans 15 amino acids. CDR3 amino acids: CASSWGTGAGNTIYF. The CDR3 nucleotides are TGTGCCAGCAGCTGGGGGACAGGGGCTGGAAACACCATATATTTT.

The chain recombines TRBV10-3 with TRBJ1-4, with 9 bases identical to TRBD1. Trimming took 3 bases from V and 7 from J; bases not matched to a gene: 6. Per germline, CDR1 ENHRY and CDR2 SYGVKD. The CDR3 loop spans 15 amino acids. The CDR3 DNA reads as TGTGCCATCAGTGACCCCGCGACAGGGGGTGAAAAACTGTTTTTT. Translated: CAISDPATGGEKLFF.

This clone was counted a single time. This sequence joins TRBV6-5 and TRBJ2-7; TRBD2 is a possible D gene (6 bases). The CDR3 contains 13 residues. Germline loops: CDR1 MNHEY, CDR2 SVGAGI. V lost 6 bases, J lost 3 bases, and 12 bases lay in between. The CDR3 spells CASRSGTHYEQYF. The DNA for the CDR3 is TGTGCCAGCAGATCCGGGACTCACTACGAGCAGTACTTC.

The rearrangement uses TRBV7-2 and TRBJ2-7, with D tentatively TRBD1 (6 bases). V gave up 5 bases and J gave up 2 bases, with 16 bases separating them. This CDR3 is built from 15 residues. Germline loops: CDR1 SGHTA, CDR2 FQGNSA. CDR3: CASSTGLPGAYEQYF. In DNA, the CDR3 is TGTGCCAGCAGCACCGGACTCCCAGGGGCCTACGAGCAGTACTTC. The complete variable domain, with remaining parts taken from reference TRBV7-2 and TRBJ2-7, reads GAGVSQSPSNKVTEKGKDVELRCDPISGHTALYWYRQSLGQGLEFLIYFQGNSAPDKSGLPSDRFSAERTGGSVSTLTIQRTQQEDSAVYLCASSTGLPGAYEQYFGPGTRLTVT.

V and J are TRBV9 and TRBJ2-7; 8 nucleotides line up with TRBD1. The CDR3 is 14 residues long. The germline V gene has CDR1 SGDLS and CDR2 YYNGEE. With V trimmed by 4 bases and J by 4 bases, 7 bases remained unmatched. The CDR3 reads CASSPGQGRYEQYF. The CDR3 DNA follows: TGTGCCAGCAGCCCAGGACAGGGAAGGTACGAGCAGTACTTC.

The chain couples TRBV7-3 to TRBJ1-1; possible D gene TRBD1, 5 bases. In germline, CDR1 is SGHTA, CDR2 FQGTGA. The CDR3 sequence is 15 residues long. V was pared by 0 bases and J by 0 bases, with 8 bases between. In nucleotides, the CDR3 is TGTGCCAGCAGCTTAACGCCAGGGATGAACACTGAAGCTTTCTTT. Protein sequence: CASSLTPGMNTEAFF.

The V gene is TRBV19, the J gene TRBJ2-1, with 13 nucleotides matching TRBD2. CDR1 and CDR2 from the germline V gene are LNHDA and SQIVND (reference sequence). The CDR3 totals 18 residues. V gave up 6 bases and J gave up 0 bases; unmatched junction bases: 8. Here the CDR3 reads CASRATSGGISSYNEQFF. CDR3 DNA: TGTGCCAGTAGAGCGACTAGCGGGGGGATCAGCTCCTACAATGAGCAGTTCTTC.

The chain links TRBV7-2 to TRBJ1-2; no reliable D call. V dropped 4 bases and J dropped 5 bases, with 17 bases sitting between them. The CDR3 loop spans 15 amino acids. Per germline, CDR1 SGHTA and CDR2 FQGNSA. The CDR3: CASSSGLKIPYGYTF. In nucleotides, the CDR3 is TGTGCCAGCAGCTCCGGACTCAAAATTCCATATGGCTACACCTTC.

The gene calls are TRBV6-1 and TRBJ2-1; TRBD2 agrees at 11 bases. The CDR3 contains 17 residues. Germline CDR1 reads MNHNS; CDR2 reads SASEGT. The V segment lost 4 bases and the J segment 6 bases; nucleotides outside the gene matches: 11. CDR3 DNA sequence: TGTGCCAGCAGTGGGTTATATAGCGGGGGGGCTCGCAATGAGCAGTTCTTC. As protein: CASSGLYSGGARNEQFF.

CDR3 protein: CASSIEGGQPQHF. DNA of the CDR3: TGTGCCAGTAGTATAGAGGGGGGTCAGCCCCAGCATTTT. The V call is TRBV19, the J call TRBJ1-5; perhaps TRBD1 as D (5 bases). The CDR3 contains 13 residues. Looked up from germline, CDR1 is LNHDA and CDR2 is SQIVND (reference sequence). V lost 0 bases and J 6 bases, leaving 6 bases between the germline ends. The entire variable domain, with the rest obtained from reference TRBV19 and TRBJ1-5, is as follows: DGGITQSPKYLFRKEGQNVTLSCEQNLNHDAMYWYRQDPGQGLRLIYYSQIVNDFQKGDIAEGYSVSREKKESFPLTVTSAQKNPTAFYLCASSIEGGQPQHFGDGTRLSIL.

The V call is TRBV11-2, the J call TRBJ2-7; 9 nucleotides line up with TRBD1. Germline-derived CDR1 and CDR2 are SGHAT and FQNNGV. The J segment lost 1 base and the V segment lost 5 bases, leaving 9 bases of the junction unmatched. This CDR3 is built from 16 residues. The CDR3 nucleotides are TGTGCCAGCAGCGACTGGACAGGGGCCATATCCTACGAGCAGTACTTC. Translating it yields CASSDWTGAISYEQYF.

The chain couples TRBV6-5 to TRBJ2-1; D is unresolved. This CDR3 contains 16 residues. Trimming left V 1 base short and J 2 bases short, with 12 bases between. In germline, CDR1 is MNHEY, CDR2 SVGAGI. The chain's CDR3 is CASSYFPGPTYNEQFF. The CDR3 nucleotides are TGTGCCAGCAGTTACTTTCCGGGTCCTACCTACAATGAGCAGTTCTTC.

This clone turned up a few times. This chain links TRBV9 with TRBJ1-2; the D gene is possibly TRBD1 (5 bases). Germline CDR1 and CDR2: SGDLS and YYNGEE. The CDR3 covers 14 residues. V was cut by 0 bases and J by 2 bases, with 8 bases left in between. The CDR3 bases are TGTGCCAGCAGCGTAGCGGAGGGGAACTATGGCTACACCTTC. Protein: CASSVAEGNYGYTF.

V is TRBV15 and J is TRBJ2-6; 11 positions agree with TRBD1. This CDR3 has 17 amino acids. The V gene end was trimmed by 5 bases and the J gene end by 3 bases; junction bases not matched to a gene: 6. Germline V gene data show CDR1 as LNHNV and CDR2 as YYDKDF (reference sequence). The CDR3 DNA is TGTGCCACCAGCGGGGGACAGGGGGTCGGTGGGGCCAACGTCCTGACTTTC. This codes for CATSGGQGVGGANVLTF. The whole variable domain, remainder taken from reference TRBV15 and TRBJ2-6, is DAMVIQNPRYQVTQFGKPVTLSCSQTLNHNVMYWYQQKSSQAPKLLFHYYDKDFNNEADTPDNFQSRRPNTSFCFLDIRSPGLGDTAMYLCATSGGQGVGGANVLTFGAGSRLTVL.

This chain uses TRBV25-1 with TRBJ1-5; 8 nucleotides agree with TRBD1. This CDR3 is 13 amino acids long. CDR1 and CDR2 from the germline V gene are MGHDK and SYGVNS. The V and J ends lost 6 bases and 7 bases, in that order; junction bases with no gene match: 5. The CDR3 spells CASRGGQGQPQHF. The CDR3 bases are TGTGCCAGCAGGGGCGGACAGGGACAGCCCCAGCATTTT.

CDR3 nucleotide sequence: TGCGCCAGCAAACGACAGGGAGCTAACTATGGCTACACCTTC. Translated, it gives CASKRQGANYGYTF. This sequence joins TRBV5-1 and TRBJ1-2; 7 nucleotides match TRBD1. This CDR3 contains 14 residues. CDR1 and CDR2 (germline): SGHRS, YFSETQ. V gave up 6 bases and J gave up 0 bases; unmatched junction bases: 5.

CDR3 sequence reads: CASSLPSSPHSETQYF. DNA of the CDR3: TGCGCCAGCAGCTTGCCATCTAGTCCCCATTCGGAGACCCAGTACTTC. The V gene is TRBV5-1, the J gene TRBJ2-5; D is undetermined. This CDR3 region has 16 residues. V lost 1 base and J 5 bases, leaving 18 bases between the germline ends. Germline V gene lookup returns CDR1 SGHRS and CDR2 YFSETQ. Full variable domain (rest looked up from reference TRBV5-1 and TRBJ2-5): KAGVTQTPRYLIKTRGQQVTLSCSPISGHRSVSWYQQTPGQGLQFLFEYFSETQRNKGNFPGRFSGRQFSNSRSEMNVSTLELGDSALYLCASSLPSSPHSETQYFGPGTRLLVL.

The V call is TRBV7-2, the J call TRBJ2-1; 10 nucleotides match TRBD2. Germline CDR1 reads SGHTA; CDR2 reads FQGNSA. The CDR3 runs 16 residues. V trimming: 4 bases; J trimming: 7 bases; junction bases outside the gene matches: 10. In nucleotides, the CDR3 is TGTGCCAGCAGCTCCACTAATCTAGCGGGGGTTAATGAGCAGTTCTTC. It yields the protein CASSSTNLAGVNEQFF.

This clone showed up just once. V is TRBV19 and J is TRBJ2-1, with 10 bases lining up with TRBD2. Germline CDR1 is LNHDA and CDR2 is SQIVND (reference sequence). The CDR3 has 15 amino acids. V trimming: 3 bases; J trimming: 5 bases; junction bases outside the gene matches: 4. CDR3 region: CASSIRTSGDNEQFF. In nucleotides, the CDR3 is TGTGCCAGTAGTATCCGAACTAGCGGGGACAATGAGCAGTTCTTC.

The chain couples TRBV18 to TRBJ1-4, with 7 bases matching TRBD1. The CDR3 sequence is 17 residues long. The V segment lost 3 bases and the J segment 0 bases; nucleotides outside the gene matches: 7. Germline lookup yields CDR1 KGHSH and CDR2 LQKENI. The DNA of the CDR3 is TGTGCCAGCTCACCCCTCCGGACAGGTGCAACTAATGAAAAACTGTTTTTT. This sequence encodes CASSPLRTGATNEKLFF.

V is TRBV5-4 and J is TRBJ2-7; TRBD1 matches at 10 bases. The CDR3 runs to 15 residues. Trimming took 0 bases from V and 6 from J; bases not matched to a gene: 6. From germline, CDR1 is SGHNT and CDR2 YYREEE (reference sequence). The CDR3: CASSLETGGRGEQYF. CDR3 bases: TGTGCCAGCAGCTTGGAGACAGGGGGCCGGGGCGAGCAGTACTTC.

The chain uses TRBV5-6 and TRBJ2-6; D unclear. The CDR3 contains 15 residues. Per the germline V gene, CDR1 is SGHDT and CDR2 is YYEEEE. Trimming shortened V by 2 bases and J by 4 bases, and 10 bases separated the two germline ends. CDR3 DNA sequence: TGTGCCAGCAGCTTCAGACATCCCGGGGCCAACGTCCTGACTTTC. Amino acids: CASSFRHPGANVLTF.

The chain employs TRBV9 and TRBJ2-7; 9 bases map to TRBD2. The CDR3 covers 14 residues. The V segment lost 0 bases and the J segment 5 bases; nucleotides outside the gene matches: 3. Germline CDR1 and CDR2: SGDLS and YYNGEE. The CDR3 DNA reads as TGTGCCAGCAGCGTAGGCGGGGGGGCCCACGAGCAGTACTTC. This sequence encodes CASSVGGGAHEQYF. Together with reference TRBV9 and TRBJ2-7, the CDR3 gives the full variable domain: DSGVTQTPKHLITATGQRVTLRCSPRSGDLSVYWYQQSLDQGLQFLIQYYNGEERAKGNILERFSAQQFPDLHSELNLSSLELGDSALYFCASSVGGGAHEQYFGPGTRLTVT.

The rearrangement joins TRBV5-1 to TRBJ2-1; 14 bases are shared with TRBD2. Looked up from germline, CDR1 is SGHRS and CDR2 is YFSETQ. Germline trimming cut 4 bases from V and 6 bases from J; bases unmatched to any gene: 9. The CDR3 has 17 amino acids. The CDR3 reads CASSPGLAGGVGNEQFF. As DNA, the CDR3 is TGCGCCAGCAGCCCCGGACTAGCGGGGGGTGTAGGCAATGAGCAGTTCTTC.

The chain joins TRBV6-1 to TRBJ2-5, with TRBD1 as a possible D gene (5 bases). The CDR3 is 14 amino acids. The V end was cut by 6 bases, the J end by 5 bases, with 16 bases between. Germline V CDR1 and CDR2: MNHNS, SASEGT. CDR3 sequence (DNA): TGTGCCAGCAGGCCTATTAGGGGTAGGGAGACCCAGTACTTC. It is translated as CASRPIRGRETQYF.